This T cell receptor beta chain was obtained from a study of blood T cell repertoires in COVID-19. Study-level information: In each case, the material was cDNA or gDNA derived from T cells, B-cell-depleted T cells, or PBMCs.

In its sample, this clone was seen once. V trimming: 5 bases; J trimming: 3 bases; junction bases outside the gene matches: 6. This CDR3 spans 15 amino acids. The V gene's germline CDR1 is SNHLY and CDR2 FYNNEI. Profiling relied on immunoSEQ multiplex PCR, and the TCRdb table lists in-frame clones only, not all of them. The sample lists approximately 210,000 clones, more than 75% occurring once. Self-reported history from a screening survey and questionnaire set each donor's cohort. Sample: PBMCs or T cells enriched from blood (not recorded which). This sequence joins TRBV2 and TRBJ2-2, with 7 bases identical to TRBD2. The clonotype comes from a man younger than 40 with acute COVID-19. CDR3 bases: TGTGCCAGCAGTACAAAGGCGGGAGACACCGGGGAGCTGTTTTTT. Its protein is CASSTKAGDTGELFF.